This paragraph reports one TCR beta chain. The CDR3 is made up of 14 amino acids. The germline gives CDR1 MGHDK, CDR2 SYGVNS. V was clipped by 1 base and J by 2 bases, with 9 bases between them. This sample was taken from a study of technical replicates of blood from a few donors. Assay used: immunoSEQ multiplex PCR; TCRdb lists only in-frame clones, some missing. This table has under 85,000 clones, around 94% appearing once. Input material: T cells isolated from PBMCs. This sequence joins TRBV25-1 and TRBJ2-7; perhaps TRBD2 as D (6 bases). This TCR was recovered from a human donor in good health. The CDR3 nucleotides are TGTGCCAGCAGTGAATCCGGAGGGACCTACGAGCAGTACTTC. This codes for CASSESGGTYEQYF.